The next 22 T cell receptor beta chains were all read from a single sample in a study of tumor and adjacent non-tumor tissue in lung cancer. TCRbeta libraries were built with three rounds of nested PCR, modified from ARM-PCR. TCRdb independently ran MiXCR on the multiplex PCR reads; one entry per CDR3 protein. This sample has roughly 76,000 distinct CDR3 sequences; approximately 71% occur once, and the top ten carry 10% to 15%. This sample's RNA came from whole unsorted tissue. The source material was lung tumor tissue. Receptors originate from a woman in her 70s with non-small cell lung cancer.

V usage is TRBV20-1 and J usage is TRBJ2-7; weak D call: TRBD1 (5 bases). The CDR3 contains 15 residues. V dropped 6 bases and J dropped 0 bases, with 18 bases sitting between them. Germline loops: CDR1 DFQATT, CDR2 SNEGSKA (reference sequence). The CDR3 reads CSANTGHGNSYEQYF. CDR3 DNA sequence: TGCAGTGCAAATACTGGACATGGCAACTCCTACGAGCAGTACTTC.

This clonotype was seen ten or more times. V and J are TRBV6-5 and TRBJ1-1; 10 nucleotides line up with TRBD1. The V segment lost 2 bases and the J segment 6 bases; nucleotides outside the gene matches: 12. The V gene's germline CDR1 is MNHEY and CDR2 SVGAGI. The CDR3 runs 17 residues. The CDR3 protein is CASSYQGTGALRSEAFF. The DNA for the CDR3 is TGTGCCAGCAGTTACCAAGGGACAGGGGCCCTTAGGTCTGAAGCTTTCTTT.

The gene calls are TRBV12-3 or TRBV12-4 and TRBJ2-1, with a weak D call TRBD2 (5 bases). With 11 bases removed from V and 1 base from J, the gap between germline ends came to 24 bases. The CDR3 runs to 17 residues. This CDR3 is CAGATEDSLYSYNEQFF. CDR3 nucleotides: TGTGCCGGCGCCACCGAGGACTCGCTATATTCCTACAATGAGCAGTTCTTC.

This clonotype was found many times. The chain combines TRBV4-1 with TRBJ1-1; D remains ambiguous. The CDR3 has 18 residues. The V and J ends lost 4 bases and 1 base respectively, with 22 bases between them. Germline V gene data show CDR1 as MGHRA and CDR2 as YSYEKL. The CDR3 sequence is CASSLRHKDRVTNTEAFF. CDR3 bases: TGCGCCAGCAGCCTGAGACATAAAGACCGGGTCACGAACACTGAAGCTTTCTTT.

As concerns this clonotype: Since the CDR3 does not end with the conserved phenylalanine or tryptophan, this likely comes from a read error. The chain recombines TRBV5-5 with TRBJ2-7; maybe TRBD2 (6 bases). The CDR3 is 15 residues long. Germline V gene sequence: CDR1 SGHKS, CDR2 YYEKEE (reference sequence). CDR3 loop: CASGLGLWNSYEQYL. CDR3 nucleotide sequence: TGTGCCAGCGGCTTGGGACTGTGGAACTCCTACGAGCAGTACCTC.

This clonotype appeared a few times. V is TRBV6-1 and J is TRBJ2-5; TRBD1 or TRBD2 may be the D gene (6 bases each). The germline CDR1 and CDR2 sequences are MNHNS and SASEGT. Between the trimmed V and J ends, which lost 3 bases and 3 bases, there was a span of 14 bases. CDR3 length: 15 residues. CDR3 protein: CASSDWGAGEETQYF. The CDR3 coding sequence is TGTGCCAGCAGTGATTGGGGGGCCGGAGAAGAGACCCAGTACTTC.

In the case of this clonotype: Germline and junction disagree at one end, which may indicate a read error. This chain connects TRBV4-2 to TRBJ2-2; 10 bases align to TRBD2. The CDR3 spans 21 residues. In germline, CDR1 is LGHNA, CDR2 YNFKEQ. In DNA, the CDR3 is TGTGCCAGCAGCCAAGAGCCCTCTCTTAGCGGGAGGCCCTTCAACACCGGGGAGCTGTTTTTC. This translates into CASSQEPSLSGRPFNTGELFF.

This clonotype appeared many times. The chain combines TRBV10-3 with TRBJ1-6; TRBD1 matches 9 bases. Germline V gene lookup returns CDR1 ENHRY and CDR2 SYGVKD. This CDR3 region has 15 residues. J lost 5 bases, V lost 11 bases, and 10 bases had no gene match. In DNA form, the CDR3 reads TGTGCCGCCGGACGACAGGGGGACAATAATTCACCCCTCCACTTT. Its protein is CAAGRQGDNNSPLHF.

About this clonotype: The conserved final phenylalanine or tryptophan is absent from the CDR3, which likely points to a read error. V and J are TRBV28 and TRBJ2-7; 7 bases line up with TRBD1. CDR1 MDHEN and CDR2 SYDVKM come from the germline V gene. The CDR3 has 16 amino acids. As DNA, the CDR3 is TGTGCCAGCAGTTTGCTAGGGGGACAGTGGAGCTACAAGCAGTACTCC. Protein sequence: CASSLLGGQWSYKQYS.

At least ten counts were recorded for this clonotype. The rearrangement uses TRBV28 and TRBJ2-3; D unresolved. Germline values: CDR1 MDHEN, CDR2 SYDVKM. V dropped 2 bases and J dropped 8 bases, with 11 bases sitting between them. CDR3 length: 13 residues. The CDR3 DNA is TGTGCCAGCAGTTTAAATGGCCCAGCTACGCAGTATTTT. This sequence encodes CASSLNGPATQYF.

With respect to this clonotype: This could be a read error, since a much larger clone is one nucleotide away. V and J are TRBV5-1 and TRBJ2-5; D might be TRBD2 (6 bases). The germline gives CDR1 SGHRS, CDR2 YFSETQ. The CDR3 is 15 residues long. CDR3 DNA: TGCGTCAGCAGCTGGGCATCGCAGGAGGGCCAGACCCAGTACTTC. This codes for CVSSWASQEGQTQYF. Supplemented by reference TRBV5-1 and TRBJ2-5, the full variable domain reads KAGVTQTPRYLIKTRGQQVTLSCSPISGHRSVSWYQQTPGQGLQFLFEYFSETQRNKGNFPGRFSGRQFSNSRSEMNVSTLELGDSALYLCVSSWASQEGQTQYFGPGTRLLVL.

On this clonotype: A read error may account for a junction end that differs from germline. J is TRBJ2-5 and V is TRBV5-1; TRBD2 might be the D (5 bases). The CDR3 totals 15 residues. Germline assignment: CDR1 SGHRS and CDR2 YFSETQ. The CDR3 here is CATSFLSGIQETQYF. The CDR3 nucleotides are TGCGCCACCAGCTTCCTATCGGGGATCCAAGAGACCCAGTACTTC. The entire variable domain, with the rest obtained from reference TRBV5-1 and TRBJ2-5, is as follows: KAGVTQTPRYLIKTRGQQVTLSCSPISGHRSVSWYQQTPGQGLQFLFEYFSETQRNKGNFPGRFSGRQFSNSRSEMNVSTLELGDSALYLCATSFLSGIQETQYFGPGTRLLVL.

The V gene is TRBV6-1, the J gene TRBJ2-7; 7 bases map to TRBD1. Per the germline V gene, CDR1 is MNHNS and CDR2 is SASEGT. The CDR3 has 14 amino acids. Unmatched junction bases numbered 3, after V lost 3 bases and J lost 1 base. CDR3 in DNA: TGTGCCAGCAGTGAGCGACAGGGTTCCTACGAGCAGTACTTC. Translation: CASSERQGSYEQYF.

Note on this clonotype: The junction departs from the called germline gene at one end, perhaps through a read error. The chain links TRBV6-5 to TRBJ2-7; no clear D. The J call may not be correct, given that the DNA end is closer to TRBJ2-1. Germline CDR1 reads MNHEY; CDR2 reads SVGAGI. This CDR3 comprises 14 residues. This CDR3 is CANSTRVARYEQFF. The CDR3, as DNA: TGTGCCAACAGTACCCGAGTAGCACGGTACGAGCAGTTCTTC.

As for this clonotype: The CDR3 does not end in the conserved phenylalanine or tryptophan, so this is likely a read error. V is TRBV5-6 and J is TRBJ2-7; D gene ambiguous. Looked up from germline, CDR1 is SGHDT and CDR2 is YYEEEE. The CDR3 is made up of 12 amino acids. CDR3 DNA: TGTGCCAGCAGCTTAAGCTCCTACAAGCAGTACTCC. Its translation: CASSLSSYKQYS.

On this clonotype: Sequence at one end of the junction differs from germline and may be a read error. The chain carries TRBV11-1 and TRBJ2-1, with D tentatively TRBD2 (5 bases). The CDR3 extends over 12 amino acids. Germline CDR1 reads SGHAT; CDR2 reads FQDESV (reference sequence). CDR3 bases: TGTGCCAGTCACTTACTAGGAACCACGCCACGGTTC. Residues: CASHLLGTTPRF.

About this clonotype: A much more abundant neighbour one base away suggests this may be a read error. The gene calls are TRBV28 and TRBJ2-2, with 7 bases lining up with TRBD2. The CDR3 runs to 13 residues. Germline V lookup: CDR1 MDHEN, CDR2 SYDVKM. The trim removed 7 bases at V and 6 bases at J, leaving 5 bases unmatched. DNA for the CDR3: TGTGCCAGCATCGGGAGGCTATCCGGGGAGCTGTTTTTT. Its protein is CASIGRLSGELFF. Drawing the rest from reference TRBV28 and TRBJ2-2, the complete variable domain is DVKVTQSSRYLVKRTGEKVFLECVQDMDHENMFWYRQDPGLGLRLIYFSYDVKMKEKGDIPEGYSVSREKKERFSLILESASTNQTSMYLCASIGRLSGELFFGEGSRLTVL.

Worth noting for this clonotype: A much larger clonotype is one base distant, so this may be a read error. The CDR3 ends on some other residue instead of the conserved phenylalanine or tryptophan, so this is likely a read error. The CDR3 DNA reads TGTACCAGCAGTTACTCTGCCACAGGGGGCGGCACTGAAGCTTTCCTT. This sequence encodes CTSSYSATGGGTEAFL. The chain has TRBV6-5 and TRBJ1-1, with 9 nucleotides matching TRBD1. Germline CDR1 MNHEY, CDR2 SVGAGI. This CDR3 region has 16 residues.

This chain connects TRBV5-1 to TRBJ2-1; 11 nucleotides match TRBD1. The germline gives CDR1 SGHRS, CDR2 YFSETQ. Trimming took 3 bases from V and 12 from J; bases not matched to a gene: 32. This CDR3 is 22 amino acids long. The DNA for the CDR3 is TGCGCCAGCAGCTCCGAGGGCGGACAGGGGGCAACCACGGACAAAGACCCACTAGCGCAGTTCTTC. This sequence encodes CASSSEGGQGATTDKDPLAQFF.

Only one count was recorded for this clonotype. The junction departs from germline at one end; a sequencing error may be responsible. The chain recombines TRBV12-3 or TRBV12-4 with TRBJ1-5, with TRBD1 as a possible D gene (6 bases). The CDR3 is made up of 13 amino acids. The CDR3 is CVSEGQGWQPQHF. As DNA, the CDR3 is TGTGTCAGCGAGGGGCAGGGGTGGCAGCCCCAGCATTTT.

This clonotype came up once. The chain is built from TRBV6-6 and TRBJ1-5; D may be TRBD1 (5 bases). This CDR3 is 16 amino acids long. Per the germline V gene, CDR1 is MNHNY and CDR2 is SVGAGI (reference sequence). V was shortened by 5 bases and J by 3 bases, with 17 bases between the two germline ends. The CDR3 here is CASSPSHSGANQPQHF. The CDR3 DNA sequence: TGTGCCAGCAGTCCCAGTCACAGTGGGGCCAATCAGCCCCAGCATTTT.

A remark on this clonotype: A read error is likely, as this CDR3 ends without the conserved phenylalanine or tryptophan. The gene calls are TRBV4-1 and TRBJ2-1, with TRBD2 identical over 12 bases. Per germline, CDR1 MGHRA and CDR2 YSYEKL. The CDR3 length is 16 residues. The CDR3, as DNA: TGTGCCAGCAGCCACAAGACTAGCGGGAGTCTCGATGAGCAGTTCCTC. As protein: CASSHKTSGSLDEQFL.